Listed here are 30 T cell receptor beta chains from one sample, sequenced in a study of T cells in Graves' hyperthyroidism and ophthalmopathy. There were TCR beta CDR3 regions amplified from RNA transcripts. Initially, a first-round RT-PCR of the TCR CDR3 employed the HTBI primer set. TCRdb redid the calling of the multiplex PCR reads with MiXCR, one entry per CDR3 protein. The sample has 700,000 or so distinct CDR3 sequences, approximately 15% seen once. The sample consisted of blood. The receptors were sampled from a woman in her forties or fifties with Graves' ophthalmopathy.

This clonotype appeared many times. This sequence joins TRBV18 and TRBJ1-4; possibly TRBD1 for D (6 bases). Germline V gives CDR1 KGHSH, CDR2 LQKENI. The CDR3 extends over 17 amino acids. V was trimmed by 1 base and J by 4 bases, leaving 16 bases between them. CDR3 residues: CASSPLGQLGFNEKLFF. For the CDR3, the DNA is TGTGCCAGCTCACCACTTGGACAGCTGGGATTTAATGAAAAACTGTTTTTT.

At least ten counts were recorded for this clonotype. The chain uses TRBV13 and TRBJ2-7; TRBD1 matches at 7 bases. The CDR3 loop spans 15 amino acids. With 5 bases clipped from V and 4 bases from J, the junction kept 11 bases outside the gene matches. In germline, CDR1 is PRHDT, CDR2 FYEKMQ (reference sequence). The CDR3 DNA is TGTGCCAGCAGCGGCAACACAGGGGCCGCTTACGAGCAGTACTTC. Protein product: CASSGNTGAAYEQYF. Combining the CDR3 with reference TRBV13 and TRBJ2-7 gives the whole variable domain AAGVIQSPRHLIKEKRETATLKCYPIPRHDTVYWYQQGPGQDPQFLISFYEKMQSDKGSIPDRFSAQQFSDYHSELNMSSLELGDSALYFCASSGNTGAAYEQYFGPGTRLTVT.

The chain is built from TRBV29-1 and TRBJ2-5; 8 bases line up with TRBD1. The CDR3 is 14 amino acids. CDR1 and CDR2 from the germline V gene are SQVTM and ANQGSEA. The J segment lost 3 bases and the V segment lost 5 bases, leaving 8 bases of the junction unmatched. CDR3 sequence reads: CSVYRGNFEETQYF. In DNA, the CDR3 is TGCAGCGTTTACAGGGGGAACTTTGAAGAGACCCAGTACTTC.

CDR3 DNA sequence: TGCGCCAGCAGCCAAGATCGTCGCAGGGTGGCGCGAGAGCAGTTCTTC. This sequence encodes CASSQDRRRVAREQFF. This chain connects TRBV4-1 to TRBJ2-1, with a possible D match to TRBD1 (5 bases). The CDR3 is 16 residues long. Germline V CDR1 and CDR2: MGHRA, YSYEKL. The V end lost 0 bases, the J end lost 10 bases, and 19 bases lay between the germline ends.

This clonotype has a handful of counts. J is TRBJ2-7 and V is TRBV4-1; TRBD2 matches 10 bases. Trimming took 3 bases from V and 0 from J; bases not matched to a gene: 8. The CDR3 spans 17 residues. Germline V lookup: CDR1 MGHRA, CDR2 YSYEKL. CDR3 sequence (DNA): TGCGCCAGCAGCCACCGGACTAGCGGAGTTAGCTCCTACGAGCAGTACTTC. Translation gives CASSHRTSGVSSYEQYF.

This clonotype was recorded many times. The chain is built from TRBV11-3 and TRBJ2-1; 8 bases align to TRBD1. Unmatched junction bases numbered 13, after V lost 5 bases and J lost 4 bases. Germline V CDR1 and CDR2: SGHNT, YENEEA. The CDR3 has 17 residues. The CDR3 loop reads CASSPYSGQGMYNEQFF. The CDR3, as DNA: TGTGCCAGCAGCCCATACTCCGGACAGGGCATGTACAATGAGCAGTTCTTC.

This clonotype occurred many times. The gene calls are TRBV7-9 and TRBJ2-1; TRBD1 aligns across 10 bases. Germline V gene sequence: CDR1 SEHNR, CDR2 FQNEAQ (reference sequence). V lost 4 bases, J lost 2 bases, and 5 bases stayed unmatched. This CDR3 region has 16 residues. The CDR3 reads CASSSAGTGAYNEQFF. The CDR3 DNA reads as TGTGCCAGCAGCTCCGCCGGGACAGGGGCCTACAATGAGCAGTTCTTC.

In its sample, this clonotype was seen many times. The chain recombines TRBV12-3 or TRBV12-4 with TRBJ2-1; TRBD1 matches 12 bases. After removal of 6 bases from V and 7 bases from J, the junction contained 4 bases not matched to a gene. The CDR3 spans 14 residues. CDR3 nucleotide sequence: TGTGCCAGCAGCTGGGGACAGGGGGCGAATGAGCAGTTCTTC. Translation gives CASSWGQGANEQFF.

The V gene is TRBV2, the J gene TRBJ1-3, with a possible D match to TRBD1 (6 bases). Germline-derived CDR1 and CDR2 are SNHLY and FYNNEI. Trimming shortened V by 3 bases and J by 0 bases, and 15 bases separated the two germline ends. This CDR3 has 17 amino acids. The CDR3 loop reads CASSDRGAEISGNTIYF. CDR3 coding DNA: TGTGCCAGCAGTGACAGGGGCGCAGAGATCTCTGGAAACACCATATATTTT.

This clonotype was recorded at least ten times. The V and J genes are TRBV30 and TRBJ2-7, with D possibly matching TRBD2 (6 bases). This CDR3 has 14 residues. V dropped 0 bases and J dropped 7 bases, with 16 bases sitting between them. Germline V lookup: CDR1 GTSNPN, CDR2 SVGIG (reference sequence). The DNA of the CDR3 is TGTGCCTGGAGTGTATCGGCCGCGCGGGGTGAGCAGTACTTC. Translating gives CAWSVSAARGEQYF.

This clonotype was seen at least ten times. This chain uses TRBV28 with TRBJ2-1; D assignment may be TRBD1 or TRBD2 (5 bases each). Trimming removed 5 bases from V and 3 bases from J, with 11 bases in between. Per germline, CDR1 MDHEN and CDR2 SYDVKM. The CDR3 runs 14 residues. The CDR3 DNA reads as TGTGCCAGCAGTCCCAGGGACGTCTACAATGAGCAGTTCTTC. Translating it yields CASSPRDVYNEQFF.

The sample holds many counts of this clonotype. The V gene is TRBV20-1, the J gene TRBJ1-1, with D uncertain. CDR1 and CDR2 (germline): DFQATT, SNEGSKA (reference sequence). Trimming shortened V by 3 bases and J by 4 bases, and 9 bases separated the two germline ends. The CDR3 loop spans 12 amino acids. This CDR3 is CSASTEFTEAFF. CDR3 DNA sequence: TGCAGTGCTAGTACAGAATTCACTGAAGCTTTCTTT.

This clonotype was detected many times. The gene calls are TRBV7-2 and TRBJ2-1; TRBD2 aligns across 11 bases. The V gene end was trimmed by 4 bases and the J gene end by 8 bases; junction bases not matched to a gene: 10. This CDR3 region has 16 residues. Per the germline V gene, CDR1 is SGHTA and CDR2 is FQGNSA. The CDR3 sequence: CASSYGLAGYSDEQFF. The CDR3 coding sequence is TGTGCCAGCAGCTACGGACTAGCGGGTTACAGCGATGAGCAGTTCTTC.

This clonotype was recorded at least ten times. The rearrangement joins TRBV18 to TRBJ2-1; D possibly corresponds to TRBD2 (6 bases). The CDR3 totals 14 residues. Trimming took off 0 bases at V and 9 bases at J, with 12 bases between the two ends. Looked up from germline, CDR1 is KGHSH and CDR2 is LQKENI. CDR3 nucleotide sequence: TGTGCCAGCTCACCACCTAGCGGAGCCGCTGAGCAGTTCTTC. This encodes CASSPPSGAAEQFF.

This clonotype was observed many times. The chain has TRBV6-1 and TRBJ2-3; 7 bases line up with TRBD2. Germline CDR1 and CDR2: MNHNS and SASEGT. The CDR3 has 19 residues. Unmatched junction bases numbered 17, after V lost 5 bases and J lost 0 bases. The CDR3, as DNA: TGTGCCAGCAGTCCCTCTCACCCTTCTAGCGGAACTAGCACAGATACGCAGTATTTT. Protein sequence: CASSPSHPSSGTSTDTQYF.

This clonotype was counted a few times. The genes are TRBV7-9 and TRBJ1-5; TRBD1 might be the D (5 bases). Germline lookup yields CDR1 SEHNR and CDR2 FQNEAQ (reference sequence). V was trimmed by 5 bases and J by 2 bases, leaving 13 bases between them. This CDR3 comprises 15 residues. The CDR3 region is CASSRAGPRNQPQHF. CDR3 DNA: TGTGCCAGCAGCCGGGCAGGGCCACGCAATCAGCCCCAGCATTTT.

There are many counts of this clonotype. This chain joins TRBV28 and TRBJ2-7, with D tentatively TRBD1 or TRBD2 (5 bases each). Deletions cut 10 bases from V and 1 base from J, with 17 bases between. The CDR3 covers 14 residues. Per the germline V gene, CDR1 is MDHEN and CDR2 is SYDVKM. CDR3 residues: CATLSLGESYEQYF. In DNA form, the CDR3 reads TGTGCCACACTTTCACTAGGGGAATCCTACGAGCAGTACTTC.

This clonotype appeared a few times. No conserved phenylalanine or tryptophan ends this CDR3, so it is likely a read error. The J gene is TRBJ2-1, the V gene TRBV7-8, with D unresolved. From germline, CDR1 is SGHVS and CDR2 FQNEAQ. Trimming pared 0 bases from V and 0 bases from J, leaving 12 bases between. This CDR3 has 17 amino acids. The CDR3, as DNA: TGTGCCAGCAGCTTAGCGCCGGTCAGGTCCTCCTACAATGAGCAGTTCCTC. It yields the protein CASSLAPVRSSYNEQFL.

The CDR3 nucleotides are TGTGCCAGCGTATTCCAGACAGGAGGACAGCCCCAGCATTTT. This encodes CASVFQTGGQPQHF. The gene calls are TRBV28 and TRBJ1-5, with a possible D match to TRBD1 (6 bases). The CDR3 extends over 14 amino acids. V was shortened by 8 bases and J by 7 bases, with 18 bases between the two germline ends. Germline V gene sequence: CDR1 MDHEN, CDR2 SYDVKM.

A remark on this clonotype: This clone may be a read error of a much larger clone one base away. The V gene is TRBV5-6, the J gene TRBJ2-7; tentatively, D is TRBD1 (5 bases). Germline V gene lookup returns CDR1 SGHDT and CDR2 YYEEEE. CDR3 size: 15 residues. The CDR3, as DNA: TGTGCCTGCAGCTTGATCAGGGTATCCCCCTACGAGCAGTACTTC. Protein product: CACSLIRVSPYEQYF.

J is TRBJ2-5 and V is TRBV5-5; no definite D call. The CDR3 length is 14 residues. The ends were cut back, 1 base at V and 4 bases at J, with 11 bases in the middle. CDR1 is SGHKS and CDR2 is YYEKEE in the germline V gene (reference sequence). The CDR3 DNA is TGTGCCAGCAGCTTGCCGAGGATAGGAGAGACCCAGTACTTC. Its translation: CASSLPRIGETQYF.

J is TRBJ1-3 and V is TRBV5-1, with D uncertain. The CDR3 contains 15 residues. Trimming removed 0 bases from V and 3 bases from J, with 10 bases in between. Germline lookup yields CDR1 SGHRS and CDR2 YFSETQ. CDR3 coding DNA: TGCGCCAGCAGCTTGGGGCCGACCATTGGAAACACCATATATTTT. Translation gives CASSLGPTIGNTIYF.

For this clonotype: At one boundary the junction diverges from the germline segment, which might be a read error. The gene calls are TRBV7-7 and TRBJ2-1; TRBD2 matches at 8 bases. This CDR3 region has 17 residues. Per germline, CDR1 SSHAT and CDR2 FNYEAQ (reference sequence). The CDR3 loop is CASSLVGGTRGYNEQFF. CDR3 nucleotide sequence: TGTGCTAGCAGCTTAGTCGGCGGGACTAGGGGATACAATGAGCAGTTCTTC.

The V gene is TRBV9, the J gene TRBJ1-2, with D perhaps matching TRBD1 (6 bases). Trimming pared 3 bases from V and 0 bases from J, leaving 9 bases between. The germline CDR1 and CDR2 sequences are SGDLS and YYNGEE. The CDR3 sequence is 14 residues long. CDR3 sequence (DNA): TGTGCCAGCAGCGCGGGGGACACTAACTATGGCTACACCTTC. Translating gives CASSAGDTNYGYTF.

The CDR3 region has the DNA TGTGCCAGCATAGGGGGACAGGGACGGGTGGGTCAGCCCCAGCATTTT. Translating it yields CASIGGQGRVGQPQHF. The chain uses TRBV28 and TRBJ1-5; 9 nucleotides line up with TRBD1. CDR1 is MDHEN and CDR2 is SYDVKM in the germline V gene. V dropped 7 bases and J dropped 6; count of bases not matched to a gene: 13. The CDR3 loop spans 16 amino acids. The full variable domain, rest sourced from reference TRBV28 and TRBJ1-5, is DVKVTQSSRYLVKRTGEKVFLECVQDMDHENMFWYRQDPGLGLRLIYFSYDVKMKEKGDIPEGYSVSREKKERFSLILESASTNQTSMYLCASIGGQGRVGQPQHFGDGTRLSIL.

This clonotype has only a few counts. The rearrangement joins TRBV5-6 to TRBJ2-1; D is unresolved. CDR1 SGHDT and CDR2 YYEEEE come from the germline V gene. The V and J ends lost 2 bases and 2 bases respectively, with 11 bases between them. This CDR3 contains 15 residues. CDR3 in DNA: TGTGCCAGCAGCTTTATCTCCAAGACCTACAATGAGCAGTTCTTC. It encodes CASSFISKTYNEQFF.

The rearrangement uses TRBV2 and TRBJ2-2; a possible D gene is TRBD2 (6 bases). This CDR3 comprises 16 residues. Germline CDR1 reads SNHLY; CDR2 reads FYNNEI. The V gene lost 5 bases and the J gene lost 5 bases, with 18 bases spanning the gap. CDR3 protein: CASSFIGSGSTGELFF. The CDR3 DNA follows: TGTGCCAGCAGTTTCATCGGAAGCGGGTCTACCGGGGAGCTGTTTTTT.

The chain links TRBV11-3 to TRBJ2-1; TRBD2 matches at 7 bases. This CDR3 region has 14 residues. Unmatched junction bases numbered 11, after V lost 6 bases and J lost 9 bases. Germline lookup yields CDR1 SGHNT and CDR2 YENEEA. This CDR3 is CASSKGGVGGEQFF. The DNA for the CDR3 is TGTGCCAGCAGTAAGGGAGGGGTGGGGGGTGAGCAGTTCTTC.

A few counts support this clonotype. This chain links TRBV12-5 with TRBJ1-5, with D perhaps matching TRBD1 (5 bases). The CDR3 consists of 17 residues. Trimming took off 0 bases at V and 5 bases at J, with 17 bases between the two ends. Germline CDR1 is LGHNT and CDR2 is FRNRAP. CDR3 in amino acids: CASGLVRGRSPDQPQHF. In nucleotides, the CDR3 is TGTGCTAGTGGTTTGGTACGGGGCCGCTCACCCGATCAGCCCCAGCATTTT.

This clonotype was counted many times. The rearrangement links TRBV7-2 to TRBJ2-3; 11 bases fit TRBD2. V shed 7 bases and J 5 bases; nucleotides not matched to a gene: 8. Germline V lookup: CDR1 SGHTA, CDR2 FQGNSA. The CDR3 runs to 15 residues. CDR3 bases: TGTGCCAGCAAGACCGGACTAGCGGGCTTAGATACGCAGTATTTT. Encoded protein: CASKTGLAGLDTQYF.